This is a list of T cell receptor beta chains from one sample in a study of T-cell reconstitution after alpha-beta-depleted transplantation in children. TCRdb independently ran MiXCR on the PCR reads; one entry per CDR3 protein. The repertoire consists of 360,000 or so distinct CDR3 sequences, with 20% occurring once and the leading ten covering over 3.5%. Sample: PBMCs from the stem cell graft donor, taken from the stem cell graft. The receptors were sampled from a human donor who donated a stem cell graft to a child with acute myeloid leukemia. The CDR3 runs from the conserved cysteine through the conserved F or W. D genes are given only for firm matches. Clone size is shown for a subset of rows, as once, few, many or a class of expanded clone.

CDR3nt: TGTGCCAGCAGCCAAGAGGCCCGGATTAATGAAAAACTGTTTTTT
CDR3aa: CASSQEARINEKLFF
v_gene: TRBV3-1
abundance: many
j_gene: TRBJ1-4
d_gene: .

CDR3nt: TGTGCCAGCAGCCGGACAGGGGGCCCCTACGAGCAGTACTTC
CDR3aa: CASSRTGGPYEQYF
v_gene: TRBV7-9
abundance: few
j_gene: TRBJ2-7
d_gene: TRBD1

CDR3nt: TGCAGCGTTGAAAAGTCGGGGATCAATGAGCAGTTCTTC
CDR3aa: CSVEKSGINEQFF
v_gene: TRBV29-1
abundance: many
j_gene: TRBJ2-1
d_gene: .

CDR3nt: TGTGCCAGCAGCCAAGAAGTTGAGTACGAGCAGTACTTC
CDR3aa: CASSQEVEYEQYF
v_gene: TRBV3-1
abundance: .
j_gene: TRBJ2-7
d_gene: .

CDR3nt: TGTGCCAGCTCACCGCCAGGGAGCAATGAGCAGTTCTTC
CDR3aa: CASSPPGSNEQFF
v_gene: TRBV18
abundance: many
j_gene: TRBJ2-1
d_gene: .

CDR3nt: TGTGCCAGCAGCTTATCTAGCGGGCGCGAGCAGTACTTC
CDR3aa: CASSLSSGREQYF
v_gene: TRBV7-4
abundance: few
j_gene: TRBJ2-7
d_gene: TRBD2

CDR3nt: TGTGCCAGCAGCCCCTCGGACAGGGGGGGCACTGAAGCTTTCTTT
CDR3aa: CASSPSDRGGTEAFF
v_gene: TRBV11-2
abundance: .
j_gene: TRBJ1-1
d_gene: TRBD1

CDR3nt: TGCGCCAGCAGGGAGGGAGCTAATGAAAAACTGTTTTTT
CDR3aa: CASREGANEKLFF
v_gene: TRBV4-1
abundance: few
j_gene: TRBJ1-4
d_gene: .

CDR3nt: TGTGCCAGCAGTCCTGACCCACAGTCCCCCATCCATCAGCCCCAGCATTTT
CDR3aa: CASSPDPQSPIHQPQHF
v_gene: TRBV27
abundance: .
j_gene: TRBJ1-5
d_gene: .

CDR3nt: TGTGCCAGCAGCTTAACGTGGGAGACCCAGTACTTC
CDR3aa: CASSLTWETQYF
v_gene: TRBV7-3
abundance: .
j_gene: TRBJ2-5
d_gene: .

CDR3nt: TGTGCCAGCACCCTGACTAGCGATCGCACAGATACGCAGTATTTT
CDR3aa: CASTLTSDRTDTQYF
v_gene: TRBV27
abundance: many
j_gene: TRBJ2-3
d_gene: TRBD2

CDR3nt: TGCAGTGCCGCAAAGGGGGGTCCTGATCAGCCCCAGCATTTT
CDR3aa: CSAAKGGPDQPQHF
v_gene: TRBV20-1
abundance: .
j_gene: TRBJ1-5
d_gene: .

CDR3nt: TGTGCCAGCAGTGCTCGGGACTACACCTACACAGATACGCAGTATTTT
CDR3aa: CASSARDYTYTDTQYF
v_gene: TRBV6-1
abundance: few
j_gene: TRBJ2-3
d_gene: TRBD2

CDR3nt: TGCGCCAGCAGCCACGACAGTTACGAGCAGTACTTC
CDR3aa: CASSHDSYEQYF
v_gene: TRBV5-1
abundance: .
j_gene: TRBJ2-7
d_gene: .

CDR3nt: TGCGCCAGCAGCTTGGCCCATAGCCTCTCTAGGTACAATGAGCAGTTCTTC
CDR3aa: CASSLAHSLSRYNEQFF
v_gene: TRBV5-1
abundance: .
j_gene: TRBJ2-1
d_gene: .

CDR3nt: TGTGCCAGCGGATCCGGCCCAGATACGCAGTATTTT
CDR3aa: CASGSGPDTQYF
v_gene: TRBV28
abundance: .
j_gene: TRBJ2-3
d_gene: .

CDR3nt: TGTGCCACCAGTGGCGAAACAGGGGGCCTTAAATACAATGAGCAGTTCTTC
CDR3aa: CATSGETGGLKYNEQFF
v_gene: TRBV24-1
abundance: .
j_gene: TRBJ2-1
d_gene: TRBD1

CDR3nt: TGCGCCAGCAGCGCTACCCGGACTAGCGGGAGCGCAGATACGCAGTATTTT
CDR3aa: CASSATRTSGSADTQYF
v_gene: TRBV5-1
abundance: .
j_gene: TRBJ2-3
d_gene: TRBD2

CDR3nt: TGTGCCAGCTCGCAGGCCGGGGAGCTGTTTTTT
CDR3aa: CASSQAGELFF
v_gene: TRBV12-3/TRBV12-4
abundance: few
j_gene: TRBJ2-2
d_gene: .